Presented here are 6 T cell receptor beta chains from one specimen sequenced in a study of cytomegalovirus exposure and HLA in healthy donors. This PCR relied on a set of 60 Vbeta primers and 13 Jbeta primers. Clones were sequenced by immunoSEQ multiplex PCR, and TCRdb holds only the in-frame ones, with some missing. The sample lists about 130,000 clones, approximately 77% occurring once. Source material: PBMCs. The receptors were gathered from a man under 40 in good health and CMV-seronegative.

The gene calls are TRBV7-3 and TRBJ2-1; TRBD2 is a possible D gene (6 bases). Germline-derived CDR1 and CDR2 are SGHTA and FQGTGA. The CDR3 contains 13 residues. The V end was cut by 1 base, the J end by 7 bases, with 8 bases between. CDR3 protein: CASSLRRGNEQFF. DNA of the CDR3: TGTGCCAGCAGCTTAAGGAGGGGTAATGAGCAGTTCTTC.

The J gene is TRBJ1-1, the V gene TRBV6-6; D is perhaps TRBD1 (6 bases). This CDR3 region has 16 residues. Germline-derived CDR1 and CDR2 are MNHNY and SVGAGI (reference sequence). The V gene lost 6 bases and the J gene lost 1 base, with 18 bases spanning the gap. In DNA form, the CDR3 reads TGTGCCAGCAGCCCGAGACACGGGACATCGAACACTGAAGCTTTCTTT. Its translation is CASSPRHGTSNTEAFF.

The rearrangement joins TRBV7-9 to TRBJ1-2, with 7 positions matching TRBD1. Germline V gene data show CDR1 as SEHNR and CDR2 as FQNEAQ (reference sequence). V trimming: 6 bases; J trimming: 8 bases; junction bases outside the gene matches: 15. CDR3 length: 15 residues. The CDR3 nucleotides are TGTGCCAGCAGTCTTAGCTACAGGGGATCGTCCGGCTACACCTTC. This codes for CASSLSYRGSSGYTF. Supplemented by reference TRBV7-9 and TRBJ1-2, the full variable domain reads DTGVSQNPRHKITKRGQNVTFRCDPISEHNRLYWYRQTLGQGPEFLTYFQNEAQLEKSRLLSDRFSAERPKGSFSTLEIQRTEQGDSAMYLCASSLSYRGSSGYTFGSGTRLTVV.

V and J are TRBV30 and TRBJ2-7; TRBD2 might be the D (5 bases). The CDR3 consists of 15 residues. The germline V gene encodes CDR1 GTSNPN and CDR2 SVGIG (reference sequence). V dropped 5 bases and J dropped 0 bases, with 17 bases sitting between them. As DNA, the CDR3 is TGTGCCTGGGGATTAACTACCGGGAACTCCTACGAGCAGTACTTC. The encoded protein is CAWGLTTGNSYEQYF.

The chain carries TRBV6-1 and TRBJ1-1; 10 bases are shared with TRBD1. The CDR3 runs to 13 residues. CDR1 is MNHNS, CDR2 SASEGT, per germline. V trimming: 4 bases; J trimming: 11 bases; junction bases outside the gene matches: 7. CDR3 amino acids: CASSGDRGKNAFF. The CDR3 DNA sequence: TGTGCCAGCAGTGGGGACAGGGGTAAAAACGCTTTCTTT.

The V gene is TRBV18, the J gene TRBJ2-1; D might be TRBD2 (6 bases). CDR1 and CDR2 from the germline V gene are KGHSH and LQKENI. Trimming removed 3 bases from V and 1 base from J, with 13 bases in between. The CDR3 covers 16 residues. In DNA form, the CDR3 reads TGTGCCAGCTCACCCCCGGGACTCTCATCCTACAATGAGCAGTTCTTC. Encoded protein: CASSPPGLSSYNEQFF.